The clone carrying this T cell receptor beta chain turned up a few times. What it binds is not known. This record comes from a study of CD8 T cells in ankylosing spondylitis. Study-level findings and limits: One TCR beta motif, made up of roughly eight highly homologous variants, appeared characteristic of ankylosing spondylitis blood.

The V end was cut by 3 bases, the J end by 3 bases, with 14 bases between. The CDR3 sequence is 15 residues long. Germline V CDR1 and CDR2: KGHSH, LQKENI. TCRdb itself ran the 5' RACE reads through MiXCR, one entry per CDR3 protein. The sample consists of 700,000 to 1,000,000 distinct CDR3 sequences, roughly 12% of them appearing once. This receptor was identified in a male donor with ankylosing spondylitis. The chain recombines TRBV18 with TRBJ1-1; the D gene is possibly TRBD1 (5 bases). The sequenced sample consisted of blood, either unsorted or a sorted T cell fraction (not recorded which). The DNA for the CDR3 is TGTGCCAGCTCACCGGGACCCGCAGGGTACACTGAAGCTTTCTTT. It encodes CASSPGPAGYTEAFF.